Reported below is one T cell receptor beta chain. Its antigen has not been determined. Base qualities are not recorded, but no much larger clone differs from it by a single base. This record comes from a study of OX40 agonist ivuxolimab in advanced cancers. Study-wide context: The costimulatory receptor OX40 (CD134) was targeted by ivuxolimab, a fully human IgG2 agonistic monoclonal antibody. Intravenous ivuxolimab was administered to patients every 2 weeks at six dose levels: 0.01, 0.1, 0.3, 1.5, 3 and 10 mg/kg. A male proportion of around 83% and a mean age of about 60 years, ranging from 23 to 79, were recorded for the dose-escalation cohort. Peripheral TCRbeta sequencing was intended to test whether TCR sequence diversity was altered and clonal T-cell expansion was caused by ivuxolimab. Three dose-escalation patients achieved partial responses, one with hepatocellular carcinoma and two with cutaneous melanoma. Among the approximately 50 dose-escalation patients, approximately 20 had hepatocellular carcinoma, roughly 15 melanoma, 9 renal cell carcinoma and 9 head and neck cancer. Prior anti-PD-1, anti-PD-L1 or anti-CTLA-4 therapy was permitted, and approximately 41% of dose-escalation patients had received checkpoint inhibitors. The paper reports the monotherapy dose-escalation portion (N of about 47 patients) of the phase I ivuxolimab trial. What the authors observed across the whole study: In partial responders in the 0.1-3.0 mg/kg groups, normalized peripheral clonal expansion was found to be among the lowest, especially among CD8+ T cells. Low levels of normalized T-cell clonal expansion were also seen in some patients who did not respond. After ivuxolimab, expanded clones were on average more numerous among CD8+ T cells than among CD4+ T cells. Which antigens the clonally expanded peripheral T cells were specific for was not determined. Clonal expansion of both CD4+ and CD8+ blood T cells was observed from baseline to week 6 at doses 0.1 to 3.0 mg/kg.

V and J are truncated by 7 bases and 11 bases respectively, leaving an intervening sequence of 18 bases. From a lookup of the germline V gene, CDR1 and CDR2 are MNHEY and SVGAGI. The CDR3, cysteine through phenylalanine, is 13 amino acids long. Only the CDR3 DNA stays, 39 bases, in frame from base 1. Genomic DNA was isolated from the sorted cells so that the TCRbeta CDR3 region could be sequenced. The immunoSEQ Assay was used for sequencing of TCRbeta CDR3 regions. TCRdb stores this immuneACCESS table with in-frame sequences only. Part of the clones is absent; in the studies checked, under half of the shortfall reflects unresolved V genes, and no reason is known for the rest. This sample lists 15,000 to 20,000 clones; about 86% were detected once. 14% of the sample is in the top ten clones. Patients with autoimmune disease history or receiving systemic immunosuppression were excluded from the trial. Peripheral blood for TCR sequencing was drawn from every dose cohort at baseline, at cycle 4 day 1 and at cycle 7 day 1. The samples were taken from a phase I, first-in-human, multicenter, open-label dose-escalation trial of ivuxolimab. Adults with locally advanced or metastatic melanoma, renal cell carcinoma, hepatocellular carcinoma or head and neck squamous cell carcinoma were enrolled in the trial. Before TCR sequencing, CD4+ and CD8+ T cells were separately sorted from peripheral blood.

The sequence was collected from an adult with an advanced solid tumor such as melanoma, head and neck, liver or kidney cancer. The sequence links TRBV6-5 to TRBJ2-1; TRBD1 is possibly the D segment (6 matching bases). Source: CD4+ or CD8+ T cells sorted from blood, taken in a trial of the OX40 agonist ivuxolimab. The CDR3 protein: CASKQQGKGQQFF. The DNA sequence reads TGTGCCAGCAAACAACAGGGAAAGGGGCAGCAGTTCTTC.